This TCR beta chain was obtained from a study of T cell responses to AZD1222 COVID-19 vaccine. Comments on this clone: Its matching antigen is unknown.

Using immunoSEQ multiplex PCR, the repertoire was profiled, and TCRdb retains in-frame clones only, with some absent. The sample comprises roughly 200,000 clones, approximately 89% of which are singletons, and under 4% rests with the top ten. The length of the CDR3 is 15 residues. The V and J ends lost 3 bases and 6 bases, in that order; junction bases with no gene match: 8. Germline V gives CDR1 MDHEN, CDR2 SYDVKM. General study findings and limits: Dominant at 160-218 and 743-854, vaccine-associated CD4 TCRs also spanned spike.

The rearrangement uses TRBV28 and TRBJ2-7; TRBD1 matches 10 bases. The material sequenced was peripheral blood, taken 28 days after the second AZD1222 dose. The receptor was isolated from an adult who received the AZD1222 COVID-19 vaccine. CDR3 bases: TGTGCCAGCAGTTTCTTAAGACAGGGGGCACGCGAGCAGTACTTC. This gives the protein CASSFLRQGAREQYF.